This TCR beta chain is drawn from a study of blood T cell repertoires in COVID-19. For the study at large: COVID-19 samples collected from the United States, Italy and Spain covered acute and convalescent phases. Sources were T cells, B-cell-depleted T cells, or PBMCs; the material itself was cDNA or gDNA.

Authors' methods: Reference gene primer amplification yielded estimated nucleated cell counts. The assay was immunoSEQ multiplex PCR, and TCRdb's table has in-frame clones only and misses some. The V and J calls and the clone size are those of that table, but D and trimming were determined from the DNA. The sample shows some 220,000 clones, 65% to 85% of them seen only once. The sample consisted of peripheral blood. The TCR comes from a human donor in a cohort sampled during active COVID-19.

The CDR3 nucleotides are TGTGCCAGCAGCTGGACTAGCGGGAGTTTAGGTGAGCAGTTCTTC. Amino acid sequence: CASSWTSGSLGEQFF. The gene calls are TRBV6-5 and TRBJ2-1, with 13 bases lining up with TRBD2. Germline values: CDR1 MNHEY, CDR2 SVGAGI. Losses at the gene ends were 6 bases for V and 9 bases for J; bases not matched to a gene: 8. The CDR3 covers 15 residues.